A selection of T cell receptor beta chains follows, all from one sample in a study of control samples from healthy donors and cancer patients. Assay: immunoSEQ multiplex PCR; the TCRdb copy retains only in-frame clones and omits some. The sample has 90,000 or so clones, 65% to 85% seen once; the top ten hold 38%. Sequenced sample: PBMCs. Source of these receptors: a man between 70 and 80 years old with lung cancer. Each CDR3 is given with its conserved first and last residue. The D gene is left open where the match is weak. Clone size is given for some rows only: seen once, a few or many times, or a class if the clone is expanded.

J,size,V,D,CDR3,DNA
TRBJ2-3,-,TRBV28,TRBD2,CASSFGLGRDYFTDTQYF,TGTGCCAGCAGTTTTGGTTTAGGCCGGGACTACTTCACAGATACGCAGTATTTT
TRBJ2-3,-,TRBV18,TRBD2,CASSLSGTISPWYF,TGTGCCAGCTCACTCTCCGGGACTATCAGTCCCTGGTATTTT
TRBJ2-7,-,TRBV27,TRBD2,CASTYRAGGSYEQYF,TGTGCCAGCACTTACAGGGCGGGGGGGTCCTACGAGCAGTACTTC
TRBJ2-5,-,TRBV11-2,-,CASSGAGIETQYF,TGTGCCAGCAGCGGTGCGGGGATAGAGACCCAGTACTTC
TRBJ2-7,-,TRBV2,-,CASSDGTYHEQYF,TGTGCCAGCAGTGACGGGACGTACCACGAGCAGTACTTC
TRBJ2-3,-,TRBV7-6,TRBD2,CASSLTSGGSTDTQYF,TGTGCCAGCAGCTTAACCAGCGGGGGCAGCACAGATACGCAGTATTTT
TRBJ2-6,-,TRBV6-5,-,CASRLQGSGANVLTF,TGTGCCAGCAGACTACAGGGAAGCGGGGCCAACGTCCTGACTTTC
TRBJ2-6,-,TRBV24-1,-,CATSEGRTSGANVLTF,TGTGCCACCAGTGAAGGACGGACCTCTGGGGCCAACGTCCTGACTTTC
TRBJ1-1,-,TRBV29-1,-,CSVDRRARRDTEAFF,TGCAGCGTTGATCGGAGGGCGCGCAGGGACACTGAAGCTTTCTTT
TRBJ2-3,-,TRBV18,-,CASSRRLGGASDTQYF,TGTGCCAGCTCGCGTCGCCTGGGGGGGGCCTCAGATACGCAGTATTTT
TRBJ2-3,-,TRBV29-1,-,CSVERSDTQYF,TGCAGCGTTGAAAGGTCGGATACGCAGTATTTT
TRBJ1-5,-,TRBV3-1/TRBV3-2,-,CASSYGGNQPQHF,TGTGCCAGCAGTTACGGTGGCAATCAGCCCCAGCATTTT
TRBJ2-2,-,TRBV5-4,TRBD2,CASSAGLAGNTGELFF,TGTGCCAGCAGCGCGGGACTAGCGGGTAACACCGGGGAGCTGTTTTTT
TRBJ2-7,few,TRBV5-1,TRBD1,CASRLLGQGAEEQYF,TGCGCCAGCAGGCTTCTGGGACAGGGGGCCGAGGAGCAGTACTTC
TRBJ1-3,-,TRBV6-1,TRBD1,CASSEWNRGVGNTIYF,TGTGCCAGCAGTGAATGGAACAGGGGGGTTGGAAACACCATATATTTT
TRBJ2-7,-,TRBV6-2/TRBV6-3,TRBD1,CASSYSGDRGFEQYF,TGTGCCAGCAGTTACTCAGGCGACAGGGGGTTTGAGCAGTACTTC
TRBJ2-7,-,TRBV6-1,TRBD1,CASSDGQGVLTYEQYF,TGTGCCAGCAGTGACGGACAGGGGGTCCTTACCTACGAGCAGTACTTC
TRBJ2-3,few,TRBV4-1,-,CASSQERTDTQYF,TGCGCCAGCAGCCAAGAACGAACAGATACGCAGTATTTT
TRBJ1-6,-,TRBV7-2,-,CASRHQGISPLHF,TGTGCCAGCAGGCACCAGGGGATTTCACCCCTCCACTTT
TRBJ1-1,-,TRBV12-3/TRBV12-4,TRBD1,CASSSGQGTEAFF,TGTGCCAGCAGTTCCGGACAGGGGACTGAAGCTTTCTTT
TRBJ2-2,-,TRBV9,TRBD1,CASSARQGELTGELFF,TGTGCCAGCAGCGCTCGACAGGGGGAGTTAACCGGGGAGCTGTTTTTT
TRBJ1-5,-,TRBV24-1,-,CATSDPTGGQPQHF,TGTGCCACCAGTGATCCAACTGGGGGTCAGCCCCAGCATTTT
TRBJ1-2,-,TRBV24-1,TRBD1,CATSDPATGEGGYTF,TGTGCCACCAGTGACCCTGCGACAGGGGAAGGTGGCTACACCTTC
TRBJ2-1,-,TRBV6-5,-,CASRLGLNNEQFF,TGTGCCAGCAGGTTAGGGTTGAACAATGAGCAGTTCTTC
TRBJ2-1,once,TRBV14,-,CASSQASSLDGNEQFF,TGTGCCAGCAGCCAAGCTTCGAGCCTAGACGGGAATGAGCAGTTCTTC
TRBJ2-3,-,TRBV28,TRBD1,CASSRTGQSTDTQYF,TGTGCCAGCAGTCGCACGGGACAGAGCACAGATACGCAGTATTTT
TRBJ2-3,-,TRBV7-2,TRBD2,CASSPQAGGRVDTQYF,TGTGCCAGCAGCCCCCAGGCGGGGGGGCGGGTAGATACGCAGTATTTT
TRBJ2-2,-,TRBV7-7,TRBD2,CASSPSGGAGELFF,TGTGCTAGCAGCCCTAGCGGGGGGGCCGGGGAGCTGTTTTTT